What follows are 31 T cell receptor beta chains derived from one specimen sequenced in a study of T cell clones after liver transplantation. The assay was immunoSEQ multiplex PCR, and TCRdb's table has in-frame clones only and misses some. Of approximately 71,000 clones listed, 80% to 95% are singletons. The source was CD4+ T cells from blood, collected less than 27 months after liver transplant. The receptors originated from a human patient who received a liver transplant. Some T cells may originate from the graft donor.

The chain joins TRBV5-1 to TRBJ1-2; 7 bases map to TRBD1. The CDR3 contains 14 residues. V was pared by 1 base and J by 5 bases, with 5 bases of the junction left unmatched. Germline-derived CDR1 and CDR2 are SGHRS and YFSETQ. The CDR3 region has the DNA TGCGCCAGCAGCTTGAGGACAGGAGATTATGGCTACACCTTC. This codes for CASSLRTGDYGYTF.

The chain is built from TRBV27 and TRBJ1-1; tentative D call: TRBD1 (5 bases). The CDR3 loop spans 14 amino acids. Trimming removed 3 bases from V and 1 base from J, with 9 bases in between. CDR1 is MNHEY and CDR2 is SMNVEV in the germline V gene (reference sequence). CDR3 bases: TGTGCCAGCAGTTTCGGGGGAGAGAACACTGAAGCTTTCTTT. This sequence encodes CASSFGGENTEAFF.

V and J are TRBV11-1 and TRBJ2-3; tentative D call: TRBD1 (6 bases). Germline V gives CDR1 SGHAT, CDR2 FQDESV (reference sequence). The CDR3 covers 15 residues. The V end lost 5 bases, the J end lost 2 bases, and 14 bases lay between the germline ends. The CDR3 nucleotides are TGTGCCAGCAGCAGAATCGGACAGATCACAGATACGCAGTATTTT. It is translated as CASSRIGQITDTQYF.

The chain uses TRBV11-3 and TRBJ2-6, with D hard to call. Germline-derived CDR1 and CDR2 are SGHNT and YENEEA. This CDR3 is 16 amino acids long. V shed 5 bases and J shed 0 bases, with 11 bases lying between them. This CDR3 reads CASSPRRNSGANVLTF. CDR3 in DNA: TGTGCCAGCAGCCCCCGACGAAACTCTGGGGCCAACGTCCTGACTTTC.

About this clone itself: The same CDR3 is also encoded by other DNA sequences in this sample. CDR3 coding DNA: TGTGCCAGCAGCTCATTAGCGGGATCCTACAATGAGCAGTTCTTC. It specifies CASSSLAGSYNEQFF. V and J are TRBV7-6 and TRBJ2-1; TRBD2 agrees at 8 bases. With V trimmed by 4 bases and J by 1 base, 3 bases remained unmatched. CDR1 is SGHVS and CDR2 is FNYEAQ in the germline V gene. The CDR3 runs to 15 residues.

The rearrangement joins TRBV25-1 to TRBJ2-2; 11 nucleotides agree with TRBD2. Germline V gives CDR1 MGHDK, CDR2 SYGVNS. The V gene end was trimmed by 6 bases and the J gene end by 0 bases; junction bases not matched to a gene: 3. This CDR3 is 16 amino acids long. The CDR3 DNA reads TGTGCCAGCAGCGTAGCGGGAGGGCCGAACACCGGGGAGCTGTTTTTT. This encodes CASSVAGGPNTGELFF.

The chain carries TRBV10-3 and TRBJ1-2; D is unclear. Germline V gene data show CDR1 as ENHRY and CDR2 as SYGVKD. V lost 1 base and J lost 2, with 5 bases in between. The CDR3 spans 13 residues. The CDR3 region has the DNA TGTGCCATCAGTGAGTGGCGCAACTATGGCTACACCTTC. Its protein product is CAISEWRNYGYTF.

The gene calls are TRBV5-1 and TRBJ2-7, with 7 bases identical to TRBD1. With 0 bases clipped from V and 2 bases from J, the junction kept 2 bases outside the gene matches. Germline lookup yields CDR1 SGHRS and CDR2 YFSETQ. The CDR3 covers 14 residues. This chain's CDR3 is CASSLDRGAYEQYF. The CDR3, as DNA: TGCGCCAGCAGCTTGGACAGGGGTGCCTACGAGCAGTACTTC.

The V call is TRBV19, the J call TRBJ2-3; D not certain. CDR3 length equals 13 residues. V lost 5 bases and J 1 base, leaving 7 bases between the germline ends. CDR1 and CDR2 (germline): LNHDA, SQIVND (reference sequence). CDR3 in amino acids: CASSPPGTDTQYF. CDR3 nucleotide sequence: TGTGCCAGTAGTCCCCCTGGCACAGATACGCAGTATTTT.

The chain recombines TRBV5-1 with TRBJ2-7; TRBD2 aligns across 8 bases. The germline V gene encodes CDR1 SGHRS and CDR2 YFSETQ. The CDR3 loop spans 19 amino acids. V lost 1 base and J lost 0; bases outside the gene matches: 15. This CDR3 reads CASSLWGGLTSGHSYEQYF. The CDR3 DNA sequence: TGCGCCAGCAGCTTGTGGGGAGGCCTAACTAGCGGACACTCCTACGAGCAGTACTTC.

V usage is TRBV9 and J usage is TRBJ1-5; possible D gene TRBD1, 6 bases. Trimming took 4 bases from V and 2 from J, leaving 13 bases between them. CDR3 size: 15 residues. Germline CDR1 SGDLS, CDR2 YYNGEE. The CDR3 is CASSPGGGGNQPQHF. The CDR3 DNA reads TGTGCCAGCAGCCCGGGGGGGGGCGGCAATCAGCCCCAGCATTTT.

V usage is TRBV6-4 and J usage is TRBJ1-2; 8 bases fit TRBD1. Germline V gene sequence: CDR1 MRHNA, CDR2 SNTAGT. Germline trimming cut 5 bases from V and 14 bases from J; bases unmatched to any gene: 16. This CDR3 contains 14 residues. The CDR3 is CASSTGQGSMARTF. The CDR3, as DNA: TGTGCCAGCAGTACAGGACAGGGTTCTATGGCTAGGACCTTC.

This clone occurred once. This chain links TRBV29-1 with TRBJ2-5; D not certain. This CDR3 has 14 amino acids. V gave up 6 bases and J gave up 1 base, with 15 bases separating them. Germline V gives CDR1 SQVTM, CDR2 ANQGSEA. The chain's CDR3 is CSVGLGWAQETQYF. The CDR3 DNA sequence: TGCAGCGTCGGGTTAGGGTGGGCCCAAGAGACCCAGTACTTC.

The V and J genes are TRBV7-2 and TRBJ2-2; unclear D gene. Deletions cut 5 bases from V and 7 bases from J, with 8 bases between. Germline V CDR1 and CDR2: SGHTA, FQGNSA. The CDR3 runs to 12 residues. The CDR3 reads CASSRLLGELFF. The CDR3 region has the DNA TGTGCCAGCAGCCGACTCCTCGGGGAGCTGTTTTTT.

The chain carries TRBV7-2 and TRBJ2-7; D not certain. Germline CDR1 and CDR2: SGHTA and FQGNSA. The CDR3 runs 14 residues. The V and J ends lost 0 bases and 2 bases respectively, with 8 bases between them. The CDR3 reads CASSLASGAYEQYF. The DNA for the CDR3 is TGTGCCAGCAGCTTAGCGTCTGGCGCCTACGAGCAGTACTTC.

This clone appeared once. The CDR3 region has the DNA TGCGCCAGCAGCTTGGGACAGGGTTCCATGAACACTGAAGCTTTCTTT. This codes for CASSLGQGSMNTEAFF. The rearrangement uses TRBV5-1 and TRBJ1-1, with 7 bases identical to TRBD1. CDR1 SGHRS and CDR2 YFSETQ come from the germline V gene. V was pared by 0 bases and J by 0 bases, with 5 bases of the junction left unmatched. This CDR3 is 16 amino acids long.

The rearrangement uses TRBV28 and TRBJ2-7, with D tentatively TRBD2 (5 bases). The CDR3 spans 12 residues. Germline CDR1 and CDR2: MDHEN and SYDVKM. The ends were cut back, 6 bases at V and 3 bases at J, with 9 bases in the middle. CDR3 bases: TGTGCCAGCAGCCGGGATCGCTACGAGCAGTACTTC. This sequence encodes CASSRDRYEQYF.

The V gene is TRBV4-2, the J gene TRBJ1-5; D not certain. The CDR3 has 15 amino acids. CDR1 and CDR2 (germline): LGHNA, YNFKEQ. V was clipped by 5 bases and J by 1 base, with 12 bases between them. CDR3 sequence: CASSYMGSSNQPQHF. The DNA for the CDR3 is TGTGCCAGCAGCTATATGGGCAGCAGCAATCAGCCCCAGCATTTT.

This clone was seen a single time. The chain combines TRBV25-1 with TRBJ2-1; tentative D call: TRBD2 (6 bases). This CDR3 is built from 17 residues. CDR1 and CDR2 (germline): MGHDK, SYGVNS. Trimming took 1 base from V and 5 from J, leaving 18 bases between them. CDR3 sequence reads: CASSEWGGRGGDNEQFF. CDR3 DNA: TGTGCCAGCAGTGAATGGGGAGGACGTGGAGGCGACAATGAGCAGTTCTTC.

The chain links TRBV6-5 to TRBJ2-3; 14 nucleotides agree with TRBD2. Trimming took 4 bases from V and 5 from J; bases not matched to a gene: 5. Looked up from germline, CDR1 is MNHEY and CDR2 is SVGAGI. The CDR3 length is 16 residues. The CDR3 protein is CASSSSTSGRGDTQYF. The CDR3 nucleotides are TGTGCCAGCAGTTCGTCGACTAGCGGGAGGGGAGATACGCAGTATTTT.

The chain is built from TRBV30 and TRBJ2-7, with D possibly matching TRBD1 (6 bases). Germline V lookup: CDR1 GTSNPN, CDR2 SVGIG (reference sequence). Trimming cost V 1 base and J 3 bases, with 13 bases left between them. There are 14 residues in the CDR3. As DNA, the CDR3 is TGTGCCTGGAGTGATACAGGGTCATACTACGAGCAGTACTTC. This encodes CAWSDTGSYYEQYF.

The chain combines TRBV7-9 with TRBJ1-3, with D maybe TRBD1 (6 bases). CDR3 size: 15 residues. The V and J ends lost 0 bases and 2 bases respectively, with 8 bases between them. The germline CDR1 and CDR2 sequences are SEHNR and FQNEAQ (reference sequence). This CDR3 is CASSLAAGAGNTIYF. As DNA, the CDR3 is TGTGCCAGCAGCTTAGCGGCAGGGGCTGGAAACACCATATATTTT. Together with reference TRBV7-9 and TRBJ1-3, the CDR3 gives the full variable domain: DTGVSQNPRHKITKRGQNVTFRCDPISEHNRLYWYRQTLGQGPEFLTYFQNEAQLEKSRLLSDRFSAERPKGSFSTLEIQRTEQGDSAMYLCASSLAAGAGNTIYFGEGSWLTVV.

CDR3 protein: CASGQGPGELFF. The DNA for the CDR3 is TGTGCCAGCGGGCAGGGGCCCGGGGAGCTGTTTTTT. V is TRBV7-9 and J is TRBJ2-2, with D possibly TRBD1 on 6 matching bases. The V gene's germline CDR1 is SEHNR and CDR2 FQNEAQ (reference sequence). The CDR3 runs to 12 residues. Trimming removed 8 bases from V and 6 bases from J, with 10 bases in between.

This chain uses TRBV6-5 with TRBJ1-2; D possibly corresponds to TRBD1 (5 bases). V was clipped by 8 bases and J by 7 bases, with 11 bases between them. The CDR3 sequence is 11 residues long. Germline V gives CDR1 MNHEY, CDR2 SVGAGI. The CDR3 reads CASGQGAGYTF. In DNA, the CDR3 is TGTGCCAGCGGGCAGGGAGCTGGCTACACCTTC.

CDR3 sequence: CASSSSIPTRNYEQYF. The CDR3 DNA reads TGCGCCAGCAGCTCCAGTATCCCGACACGTAACTACGAGCAGTACTTC. The chain combines TRBV5-1 with TRBJ2-7; D is undetermined. Germline V gene data show CDR1 as SGHRS and CDR2 as YFSETQ. V was shortened by 3 bases and J by 3 bases, with 19 bases between the two germline ends. The length of the CDR3 is 16 residues.

CDR3 region: CASSLTGGAGQETQYF. Written as DNA, the CDR3 is TGTGCCAGCAGCTTAACCGGGGGCGCTGGCCAAGAGACCCAGTACTTC. The V gene is TRBV7-3, the J gene TRBJ2-5; D may be TRBD1 or TRBD2 (6 bases each). The CDR3 has 16 residues. The V end lost 0 bases, the J end lost 1 base, and 12 bases lay between the germline ends. Germline values: CDR1 SGHTA, CDR2 FQGTGA.

The CDR3: CASSQARTSGTGELFF. CDR3 in DNA: TGCGCCAGCAGCCAAGCCCGGACTAGCGGGACCGGGGAGCTGTTTTTT. V is TRBV4-3 and J is TRBJ2-2; 11 bases agree with TRBD2. V was clipped by 1 base and J by 5 bases; unmatched bases: 3. CDR1 is LGHNA, CDR2 YSLEER, per germline. There are 16 residues in the CDR3.

The chain carries TRBV7-2 and TRBJ2-7; TRBD2 aligns across 8 bases. Germline values: CDR1 SGHTA, CDR2 FQGNSA. The junction had 8 bases not matched to a gene; V was cut back by 5 bases and J by 2 bases. The CDR3 loop spans 15 amino acids. The DNA for the CDR3 is TGTGCCAGCAGCCCGGAAGCGGGAGTAGCCTACGAGCAGTACTTC. This sequence encodes CASSPEAGVAYEQYF.

The rearrangement joins TRBV6-1 to TRBJ2-7, with 8 bases that match TRBD2. CDR1 is MNHNS, CDR2 SASEGT, per germline. CDR3 size: 15 residues. V lost 5 bases and J lost 2; bases outside the gene matches: 8. In DNA, the CDR3 is TGTGCCAGCAGTCAGGCGGCGGGAGGACCCTACGAGCAGTACTTC. It is translated as CASSQAAGGPYEQYF.

This chain links TRBV27 with TRBJ1-6, with no clear D. The CDR3 runs to 12 residues. The V gene lost 5 bases and the J gene lost 4 bases, with 3 bases spanning the gap. CDR1 and CDR2 from the germline V gene are MNHEY and SMNVEV (reference sequence). CDR3 in DNA: TGTGCCAGCAGTCAGTATAATTCACCCCTCCACTTT. Translating gives CASSQYNSPLHF.

The chain joins TRBV29-1 to TRBJ1-5; unclear D gene. CDR1 and CDR2 (germline): SQVTM, ANQGSEA. The CDR3 loop spans 13 amino acids. Trimming removed 6 bases at V and 3 bases at J, with 12 bases between. The CDR3 sequence is CSVSPGNNQPQHF. CDR3 coding DNA: TGCAGCGTATCGCCGGGGAACAATCAGCCCCAGCATTTT.